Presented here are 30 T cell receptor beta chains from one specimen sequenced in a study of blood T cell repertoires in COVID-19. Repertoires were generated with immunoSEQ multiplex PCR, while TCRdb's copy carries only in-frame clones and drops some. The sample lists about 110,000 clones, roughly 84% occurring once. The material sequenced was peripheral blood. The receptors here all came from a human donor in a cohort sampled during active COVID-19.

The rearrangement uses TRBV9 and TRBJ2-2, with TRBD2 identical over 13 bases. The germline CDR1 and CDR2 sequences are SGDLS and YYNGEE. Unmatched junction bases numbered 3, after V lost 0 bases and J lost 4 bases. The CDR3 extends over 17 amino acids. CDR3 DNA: TGTGCCAGCAGCGTAGGGACTAGCGGGGGAGCCACCGGGGAGCTGTTTTTT. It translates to CASSVGTSGGATGELFF.

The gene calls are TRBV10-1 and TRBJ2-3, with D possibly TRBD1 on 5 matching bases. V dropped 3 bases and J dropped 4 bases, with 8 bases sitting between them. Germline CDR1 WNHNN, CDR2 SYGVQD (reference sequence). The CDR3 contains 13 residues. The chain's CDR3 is CASSDSGSDTQYF. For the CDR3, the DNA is TGCGCCAGCAGTGATTCAGGGTCAGATACGCAGTATTTT.

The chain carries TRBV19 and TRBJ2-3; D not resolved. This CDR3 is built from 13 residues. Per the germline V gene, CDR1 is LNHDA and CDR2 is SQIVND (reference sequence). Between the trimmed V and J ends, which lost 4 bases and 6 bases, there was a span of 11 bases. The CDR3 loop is CASSTLSRDTQYF. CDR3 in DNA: TGTGCCAGTAGTACCTTATCTCGGGATACGCAGTATTTT.

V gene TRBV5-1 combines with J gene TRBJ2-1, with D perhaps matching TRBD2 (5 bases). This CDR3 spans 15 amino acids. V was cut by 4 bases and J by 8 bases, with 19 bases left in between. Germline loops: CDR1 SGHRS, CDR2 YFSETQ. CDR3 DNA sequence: TGCGCCAGCAGCCCACACACTAGTGGCTTCGATGAGCAGTTCTTC. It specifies CASSPHTSGFDEQFF.

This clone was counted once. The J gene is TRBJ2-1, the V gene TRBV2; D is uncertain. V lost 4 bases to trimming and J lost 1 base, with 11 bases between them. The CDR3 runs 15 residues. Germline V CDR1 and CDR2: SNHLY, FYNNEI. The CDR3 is CASSVPTKSYNEQFF. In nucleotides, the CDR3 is TGTGCCAGCAGTGTCCCGACAAAATCCTACAATGAGCAGTTCTTC.

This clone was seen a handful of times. The CDR3 coding sequence is TGCGCCAGCAGCTTGACAGGGTCGAACACTGAAGCTTTCTTT. Its translation: CASSLTGSNTEAFF. The chain is built from TRBV5-1 and TRBJ1-1; tentatively, D is TRBD1 (6 bases). Germline values: CDR1 SGHRS, CDR2 YFSETQ. CDR3 length equals 14 residues. V lost 1 base and J lost 1, with 8 bases in between. The entire variable domain, with the rest obtained from reference TRBV5-1 and TRBJ1-1, is as follows: KAGVTQTPRYLIKTRGQQVTLSCSPISGHRSVSWYQQTPGQGLQFLFEYFSETQRNKGNFPGRFSGRQFSNSRSEMNVSTLELGDSALYLCASSLTGSNTEAFFGQGTRLTVV.

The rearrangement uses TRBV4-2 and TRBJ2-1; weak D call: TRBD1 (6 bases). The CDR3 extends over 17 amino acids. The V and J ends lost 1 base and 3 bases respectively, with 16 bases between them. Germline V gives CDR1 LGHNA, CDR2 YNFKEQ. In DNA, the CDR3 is TGTGCCAGCAGCCAAGCCGGGGCAGGGGATTTCTACAATGAGCAGTTCTTC. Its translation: CASSQAGAGDFYNEQFF.

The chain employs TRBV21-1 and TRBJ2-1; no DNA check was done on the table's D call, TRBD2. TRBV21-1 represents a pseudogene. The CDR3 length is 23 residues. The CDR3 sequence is CASSKEETSGRREHKHSYNEQFF. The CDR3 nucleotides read TGTGCCAGCAGCAAAGAAGAGACTAGCGGGAGGAGGGAACACAAACACTCCTACAATGAGCAGTTCTTC.

CDR3 bases: TGTGCCAGCAGCTTGGCATCCGGGACCGGGGAGCTGTTTTTT. Protein sequence: CASSLASGTGELFF. The chain links TRBV5-4 to TRBJ2-2; D remains unclear. The germline V gene encodes CDR1 SGHNT and CDR2 YYREEE (reference sequence). Trimming cost V 0 bases and J 5 bases, with 8 bases left between them. The CDR3 sequence is 14 residues long.

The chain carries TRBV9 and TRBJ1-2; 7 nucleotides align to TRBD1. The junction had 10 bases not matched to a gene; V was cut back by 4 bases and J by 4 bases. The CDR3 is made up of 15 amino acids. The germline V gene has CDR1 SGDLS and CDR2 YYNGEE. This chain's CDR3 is CASSSGDSDVYGYTF. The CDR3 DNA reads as TGTGCCAGCAGCTCAGGGGACAGTGACGTCTATGGCTACACCTTC.

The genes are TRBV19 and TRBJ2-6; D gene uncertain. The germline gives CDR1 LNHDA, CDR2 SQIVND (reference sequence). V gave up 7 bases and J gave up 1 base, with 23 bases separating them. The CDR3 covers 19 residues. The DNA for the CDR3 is TGTGCCAGTATTCTTATGGGCACACCAACCGCATCTGGGGCCAACGTCCTGACTTTC. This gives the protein CASILMGTPTASGANVLTF.

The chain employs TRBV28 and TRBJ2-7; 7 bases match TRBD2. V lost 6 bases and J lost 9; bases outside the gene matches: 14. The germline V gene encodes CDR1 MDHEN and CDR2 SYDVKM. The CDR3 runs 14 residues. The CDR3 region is CASRGGGTHVAQYF. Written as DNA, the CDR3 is TGTGCCAGCAGGGGGGGAGGGACTCACGTCGCGCAGTACTTC.

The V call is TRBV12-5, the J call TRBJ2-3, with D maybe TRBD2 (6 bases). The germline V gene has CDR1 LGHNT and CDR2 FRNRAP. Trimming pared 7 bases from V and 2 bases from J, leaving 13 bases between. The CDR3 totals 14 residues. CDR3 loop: CASEGASVTDTQYF. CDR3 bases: TGTGCTAGTGAAGGGGCTAGCGTCACAGATACGCAGTATTTT.

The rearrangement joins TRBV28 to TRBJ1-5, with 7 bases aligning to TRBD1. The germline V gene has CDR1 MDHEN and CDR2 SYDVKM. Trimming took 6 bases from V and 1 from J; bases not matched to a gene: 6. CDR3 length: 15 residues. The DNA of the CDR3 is TGTGCCAGCAGCAGTGCACAGGGGAGCAATCAGCCCCAGCATTTT. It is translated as CASSSAQGSNQPQHF.

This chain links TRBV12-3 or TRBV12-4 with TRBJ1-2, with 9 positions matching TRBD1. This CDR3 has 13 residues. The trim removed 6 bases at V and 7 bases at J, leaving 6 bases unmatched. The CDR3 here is CASSPTGGRGYTF. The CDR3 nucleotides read TGTGCCAGCAGCCCGACAGGGGGACGTGGCTACACCTTC.

CDR3 sequence reads: CASSLVAGAAYGYTF. In DNA form, the CDR3 reads TGTGCCAGCAGCTTGGTCGCAGGGGCTGCCTATGGCTACACCTTC. The rearrangement joins TRBV5-6 to TRBJ1-2; the D gene is possibly TRBD1 (6 bases). The germline gives CDR1 SGHDT, CDR2 YYEEEE. This CDR3 is 15 amino acids long. The V and J ends lost 0 bases and 4 bases respectively, with 13 bases between them.

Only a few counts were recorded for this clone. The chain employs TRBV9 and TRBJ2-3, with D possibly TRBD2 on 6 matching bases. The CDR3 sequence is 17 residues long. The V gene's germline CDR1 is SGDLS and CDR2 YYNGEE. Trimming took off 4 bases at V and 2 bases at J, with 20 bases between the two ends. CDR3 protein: CASSPRGGGLYTDTQYF. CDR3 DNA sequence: TGTGCCAGCAGCCCCCGAGGTGGGGGACTTTACACAGATACGCAGTATTTT.

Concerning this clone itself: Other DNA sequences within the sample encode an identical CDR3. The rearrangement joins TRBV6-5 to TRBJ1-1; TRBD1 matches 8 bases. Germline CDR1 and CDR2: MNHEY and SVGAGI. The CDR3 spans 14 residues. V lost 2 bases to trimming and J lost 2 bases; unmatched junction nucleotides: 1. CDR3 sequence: CASSYGQGNTEAFF. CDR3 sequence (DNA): TGTGCCAGCAGTTACGGACAGGGAAACACTGAAGCTTTCTTT.

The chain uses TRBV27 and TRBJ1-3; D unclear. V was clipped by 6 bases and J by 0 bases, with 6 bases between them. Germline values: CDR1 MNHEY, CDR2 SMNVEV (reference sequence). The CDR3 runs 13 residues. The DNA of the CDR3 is TGTGCCAGCAGGGCTGCCTCTGGAAACACCATATATTTT. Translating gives CASRAASGNTIYF.

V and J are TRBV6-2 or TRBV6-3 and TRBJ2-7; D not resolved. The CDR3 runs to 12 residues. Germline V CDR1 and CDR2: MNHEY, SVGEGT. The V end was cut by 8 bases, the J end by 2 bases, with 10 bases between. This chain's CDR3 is CASGWAPYEQYF. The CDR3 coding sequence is TGTGCCAGCGGTTGGGCTCCCTACGAGCAGTACTTC.

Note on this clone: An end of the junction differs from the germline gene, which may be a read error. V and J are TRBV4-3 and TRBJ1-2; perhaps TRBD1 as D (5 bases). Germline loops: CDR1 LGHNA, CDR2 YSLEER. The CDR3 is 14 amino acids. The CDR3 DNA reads TGCGCCAGCAGCCAAGATCCCCAGGCGGGGGAAGTGGGCTTC. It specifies CASSQDPQAGEVGF.

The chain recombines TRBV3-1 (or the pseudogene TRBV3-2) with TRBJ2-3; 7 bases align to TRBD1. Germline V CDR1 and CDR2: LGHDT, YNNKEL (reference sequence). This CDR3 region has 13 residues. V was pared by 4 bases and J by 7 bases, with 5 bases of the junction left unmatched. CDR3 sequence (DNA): TGTGCCAGCAGCCGACAGGGTGTCAATACGCAGTATTTT. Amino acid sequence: CASSRQGVNTQYF.

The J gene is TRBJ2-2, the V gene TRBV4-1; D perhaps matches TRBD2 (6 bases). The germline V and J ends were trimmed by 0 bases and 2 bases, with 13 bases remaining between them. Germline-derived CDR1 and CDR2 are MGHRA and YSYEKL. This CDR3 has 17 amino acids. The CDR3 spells CASSQDGRGYNTGELFF. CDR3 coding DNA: TGCGCCAGCAGCCAAGATGGGCGGGGATACAACACCGGGGAGCTGTTTTTT.

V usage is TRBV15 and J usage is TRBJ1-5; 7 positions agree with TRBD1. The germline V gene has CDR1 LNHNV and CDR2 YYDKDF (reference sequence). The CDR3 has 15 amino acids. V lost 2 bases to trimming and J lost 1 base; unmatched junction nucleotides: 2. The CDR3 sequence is CATSRPTGSNQPQHF. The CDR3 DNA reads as TGTGCCACCAGCAGACCGACAGGGAGCAATCAGCCCCAGCATTTT. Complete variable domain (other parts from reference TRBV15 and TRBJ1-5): DAMVIQNPRYQVTQFGKPVTLSCSQTLNHNVMYWYQQKSSQAPKLLFHYYDKDFNNEADTPDNFQSRRPNTSFCFLDIRSPGLGDTAMYLCATSRPTGSNQPQHFGDGTRLSIL.

In DNA, the CDR3 is TGTGCCAGCAGTTGGACAGAAGGAGGTGAAGCTTTCTTT. It translates to CASSWTEGGEAFF. The genes are TRBV11-2 and TRBJ1-1; a possible D gene is TRBD1 (6 bases). Trimming shortened V by 6 bases and J by 7 bases, and 15 bases separated the two germline ends. Germline V lookup: CDR1 SGHAT, CDR2 FQNNGV. The CDR3 extends over 13 amino acids.

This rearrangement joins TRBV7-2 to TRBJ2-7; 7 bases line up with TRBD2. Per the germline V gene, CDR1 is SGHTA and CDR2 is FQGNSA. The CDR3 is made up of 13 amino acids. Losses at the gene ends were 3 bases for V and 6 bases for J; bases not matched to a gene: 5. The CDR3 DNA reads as TGTGCCAGCAGCTTCCAGACTAGCATCGAGCAGTACTTC. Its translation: CASSFQTSIEQYF.

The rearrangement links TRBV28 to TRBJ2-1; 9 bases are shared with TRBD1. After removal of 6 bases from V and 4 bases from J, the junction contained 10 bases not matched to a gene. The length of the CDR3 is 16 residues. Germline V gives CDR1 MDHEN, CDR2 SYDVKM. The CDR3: CASSQGVGQGYNEQFF. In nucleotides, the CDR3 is TGTGCCAGCAGCCAGGGGGTCGGACAGGGGTACAATGAGCAGTTCTTC.

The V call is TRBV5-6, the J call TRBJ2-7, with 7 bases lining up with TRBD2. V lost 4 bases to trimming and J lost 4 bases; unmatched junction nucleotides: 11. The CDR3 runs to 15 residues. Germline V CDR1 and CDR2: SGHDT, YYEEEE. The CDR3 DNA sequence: TGTGCCAGCAGCCTGTGGGGAGGGAAAGGGTACGAGCAGTACTTC. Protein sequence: CASSLWGGKGYEQYF.

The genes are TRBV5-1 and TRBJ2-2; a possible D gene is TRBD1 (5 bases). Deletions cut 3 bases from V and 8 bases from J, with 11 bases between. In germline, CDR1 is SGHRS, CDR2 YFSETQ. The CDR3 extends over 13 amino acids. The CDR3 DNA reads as TGCGCCAGCAGCTGGGGCCCGGCGGGGGAGCTGTTTTTT. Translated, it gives CASSWGPAGELFF.

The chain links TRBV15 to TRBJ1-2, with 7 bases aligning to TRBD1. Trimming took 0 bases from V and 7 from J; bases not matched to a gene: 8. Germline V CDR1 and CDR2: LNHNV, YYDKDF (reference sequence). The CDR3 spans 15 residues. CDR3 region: CATSRDPGGNFGYTF. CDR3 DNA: TGTGCCACCAGCAGAGACCCAGGGGGTAATTTTGGCTACACCTTC.